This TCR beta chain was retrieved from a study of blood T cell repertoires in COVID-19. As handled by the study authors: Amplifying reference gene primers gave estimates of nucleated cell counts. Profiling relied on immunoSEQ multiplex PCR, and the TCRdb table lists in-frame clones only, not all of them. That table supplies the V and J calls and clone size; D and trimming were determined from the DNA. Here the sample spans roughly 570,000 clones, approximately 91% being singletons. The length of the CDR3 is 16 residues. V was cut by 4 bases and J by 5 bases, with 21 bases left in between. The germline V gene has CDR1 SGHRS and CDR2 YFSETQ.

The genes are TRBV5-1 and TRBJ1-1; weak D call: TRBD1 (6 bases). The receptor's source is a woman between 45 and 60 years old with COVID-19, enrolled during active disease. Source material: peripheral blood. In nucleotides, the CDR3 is TGCGCCAGCAGCCTAATGGCGGGTGGCAGGGGAACTGAAGCTTTCTTT. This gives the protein CASSLMAGGRGTEAFF.